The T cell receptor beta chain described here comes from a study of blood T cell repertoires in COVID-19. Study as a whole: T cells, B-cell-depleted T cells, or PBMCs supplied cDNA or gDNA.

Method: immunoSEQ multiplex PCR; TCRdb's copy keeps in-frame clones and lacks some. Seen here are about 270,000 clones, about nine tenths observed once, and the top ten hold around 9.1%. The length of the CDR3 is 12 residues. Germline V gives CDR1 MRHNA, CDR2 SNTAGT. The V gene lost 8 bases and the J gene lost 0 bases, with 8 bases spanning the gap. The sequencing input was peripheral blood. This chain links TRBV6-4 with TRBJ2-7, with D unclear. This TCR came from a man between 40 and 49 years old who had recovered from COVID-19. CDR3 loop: CASRLSSYEQYF. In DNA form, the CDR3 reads TGTGCCAGCCGTCTTAGCTCCTACGAGCAGTACTTC.